This T cell receptor (beta chain) was captured by sequencing in a study of shared clonotypes between healthy human individuals. Study overall: Used for every donor were three CD4 naive, three CD4 memory, two CD8 naive and one CD8 memory plate.

Profiling relied on immunoSEQ multiplex PCR, and the TCRdb table lists in-frame clones only, not all of them. The sample includes about 2,100,000 clones, 93% seen only once; the top ten take roughly 1.8%. Trimming removed 2 bases at V and 4 bases at J, with 17 bases between. Germline loops: CDR1 SGHVS, CDR2 FQNEAQ. The CDR3 extends over 17 amino acids. CD8 cells classed as naive were CD45RO-negative and positively selected for CCR7, excluding terminally differentiated effector memory CD45RA+ cells. The sequence derives from a man aged 18-30 years in good health. Some clones in this sample may be carry-over from other donors' samples. The V and J genes are TRBV7-8 and TRBJ2-2, with D possibly TRBD2 on 6 matching bases. Sequenced sample: naive CD8+ T cells from PBMCs. CDR3 nucleotides: TGTGCCAGCAGCTTACCGGGCGGGACCCTCGGCACCGGGGAGCTGTTTTTT. Translating gives CASSLPGGTLGTGELFF.